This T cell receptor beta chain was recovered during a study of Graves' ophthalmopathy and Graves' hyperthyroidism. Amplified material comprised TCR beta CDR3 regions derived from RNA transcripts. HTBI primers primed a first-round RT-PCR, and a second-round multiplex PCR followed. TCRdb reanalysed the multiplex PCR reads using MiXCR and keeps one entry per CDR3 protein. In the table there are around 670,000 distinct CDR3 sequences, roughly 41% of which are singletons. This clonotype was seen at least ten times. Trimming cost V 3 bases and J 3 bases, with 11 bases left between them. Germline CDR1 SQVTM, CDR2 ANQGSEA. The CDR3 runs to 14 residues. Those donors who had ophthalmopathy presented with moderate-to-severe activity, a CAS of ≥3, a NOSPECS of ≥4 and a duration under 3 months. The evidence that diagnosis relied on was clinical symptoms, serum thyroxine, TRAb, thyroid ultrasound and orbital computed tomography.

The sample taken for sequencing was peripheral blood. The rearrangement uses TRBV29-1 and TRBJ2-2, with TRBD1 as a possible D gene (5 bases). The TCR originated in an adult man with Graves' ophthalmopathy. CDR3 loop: CSVDSGFDTGELFF. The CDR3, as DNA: TGCAGCGTTGATTCAGGGTTTGACACCGGGGAGCTGTTTTTT.